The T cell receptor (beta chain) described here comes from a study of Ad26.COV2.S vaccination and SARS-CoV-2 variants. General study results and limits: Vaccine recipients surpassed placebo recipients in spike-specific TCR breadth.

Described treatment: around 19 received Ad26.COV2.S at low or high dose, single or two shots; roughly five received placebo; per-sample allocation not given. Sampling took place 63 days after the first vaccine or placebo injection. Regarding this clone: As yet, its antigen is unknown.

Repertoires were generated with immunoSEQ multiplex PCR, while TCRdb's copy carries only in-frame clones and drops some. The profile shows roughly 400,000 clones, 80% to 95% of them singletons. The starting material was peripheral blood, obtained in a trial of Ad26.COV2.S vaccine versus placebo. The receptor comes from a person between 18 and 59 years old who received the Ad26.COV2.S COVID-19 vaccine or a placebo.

CDR3 sequence (DNA): TGCAGTGCTAGAGATGTGAAAAAACTGTTTTTT. Its translation is CSARDVKKLFF. The J gene is TRBJ1-4, the V gene TRBV20-1, with D unresolved. The V and J ends lost 0 bases and 9 bases respectively, with 5 bases between them. Germline V CDR1 and CDR2: DFQATT, SNEGSKA (reference sequence). The CDR3 totals 11 residues.